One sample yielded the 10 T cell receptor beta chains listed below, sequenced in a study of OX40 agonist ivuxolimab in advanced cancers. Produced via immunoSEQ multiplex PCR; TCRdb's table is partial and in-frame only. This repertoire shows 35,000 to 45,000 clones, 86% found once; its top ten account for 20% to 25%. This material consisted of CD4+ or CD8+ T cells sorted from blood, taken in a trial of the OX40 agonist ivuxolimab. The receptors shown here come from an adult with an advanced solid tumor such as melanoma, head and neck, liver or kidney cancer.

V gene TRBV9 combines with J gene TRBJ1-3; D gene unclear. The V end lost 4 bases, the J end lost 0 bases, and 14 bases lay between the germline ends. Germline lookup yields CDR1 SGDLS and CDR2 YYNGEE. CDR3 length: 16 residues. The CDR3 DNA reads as TGTGCCAGCAGCTTGGGCGAGAGAAGCTCTGGAAACACCATATATTTT. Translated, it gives CASSLGERSSGNTIYF.

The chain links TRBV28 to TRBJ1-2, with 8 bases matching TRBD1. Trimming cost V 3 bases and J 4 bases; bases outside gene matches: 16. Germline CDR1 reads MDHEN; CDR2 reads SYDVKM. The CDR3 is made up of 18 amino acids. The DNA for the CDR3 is TGTGCCAGCAGTTTCTCGACAGGGGCAATTGGAGTTGGCTATGGCTACACCTTC. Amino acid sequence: CASSFSTGAIGVGYGYTF.

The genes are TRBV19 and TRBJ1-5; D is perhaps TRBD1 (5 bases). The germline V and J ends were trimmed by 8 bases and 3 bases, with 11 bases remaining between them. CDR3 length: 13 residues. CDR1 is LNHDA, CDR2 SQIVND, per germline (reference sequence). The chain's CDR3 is CASFGAYNQPQHF. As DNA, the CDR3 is TGTGCCAGTTTTGGGGCCTACAATCAGCCCCAGCATTTT.

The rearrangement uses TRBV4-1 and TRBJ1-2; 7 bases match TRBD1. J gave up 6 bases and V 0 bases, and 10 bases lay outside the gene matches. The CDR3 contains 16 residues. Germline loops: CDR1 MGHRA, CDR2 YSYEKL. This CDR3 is CASSQDRQGSPNGYTF. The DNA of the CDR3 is TGCGCCAGCAGCCAAGATCGACAGGGTTCCCCCAATGGCTACACCTTC.

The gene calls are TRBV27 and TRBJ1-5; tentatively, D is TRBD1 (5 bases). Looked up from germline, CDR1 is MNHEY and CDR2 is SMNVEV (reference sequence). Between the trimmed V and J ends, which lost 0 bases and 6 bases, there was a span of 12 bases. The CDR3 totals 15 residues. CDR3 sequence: CASSLSMGGFQPQHF. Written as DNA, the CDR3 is TGTGCCAGCAGTTTATCGATGGGGGGTTTTCAGCCCCAGCATTTT.

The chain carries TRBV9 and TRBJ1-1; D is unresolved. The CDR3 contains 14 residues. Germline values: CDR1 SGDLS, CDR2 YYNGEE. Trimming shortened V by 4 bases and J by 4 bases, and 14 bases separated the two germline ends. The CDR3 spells CASSPRGLGTEAFF. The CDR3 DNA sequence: TGTGCCAGCAGCCCCCGTGGTCTGGGCACTGAAGCTTTCTTT.

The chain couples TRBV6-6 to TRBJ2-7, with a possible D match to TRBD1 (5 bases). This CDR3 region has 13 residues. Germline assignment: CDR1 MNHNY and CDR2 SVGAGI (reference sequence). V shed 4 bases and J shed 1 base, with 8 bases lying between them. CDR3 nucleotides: TGTGCCAGCAGTTGGGGCCCTTCCTACGAGCAGTACTTC. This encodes CASSWGPSYEQYF.

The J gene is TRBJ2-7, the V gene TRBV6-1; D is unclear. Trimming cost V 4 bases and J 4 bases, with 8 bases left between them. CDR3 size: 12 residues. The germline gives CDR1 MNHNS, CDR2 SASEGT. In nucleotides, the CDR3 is TGTGCCAGCAGTGTATACGCTTACGAGCAGTACGTC. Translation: CASSVYAYEQYV.

The CDR3 nucleotides are TGCGCCAGCAGTGACCAAGGACAGGGGGTACTTTCGGAGCAGTACGTC. Amino acids: CASSDQGQGVLSEQYV. The V gene is TRBV10-1, the J gene TRBJ2-7; 10 bases are shared with TRBD1. Trimming took 3 bases from V and 7 from J; bases not matched to a gene: 12. Per germline, CDR1 WNHNN and CDR2 SYGVQD (reference sequence). The CDR3 is 16 residues long.

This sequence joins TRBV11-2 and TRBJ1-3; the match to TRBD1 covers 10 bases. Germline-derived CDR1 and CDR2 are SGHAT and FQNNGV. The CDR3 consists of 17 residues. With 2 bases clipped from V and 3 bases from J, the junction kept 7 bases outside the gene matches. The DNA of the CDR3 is TGTGCCAGCAGCTTAACGGGGACAGGGGTCTTTGGAAACACCATATATTTT. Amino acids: CASSLTGTGVFGNTIYF.